The present entry profiles one T cell receptor beta chain with its context. The antigen remains undetermined. This specimen comes from a study of CD8+ T cells in alopecia areata. There are 15 residues in the CDR3. CDR1 SGDLS and CDR2 YYNGEE come from the germline V gene. V was trimmed by 3 bases and J by 1 base, leaving 13 bases between them. In each case, RNA was isolated and then reverse transcribed into cDNA as the sequencing template. Repertoires were generated with immunoSEQ multiplex PCR, while TCRdb's copy carries only in-frame clones and drops some. Of about 140,000 clones detected, roughly 86% appear once; the ten largest clones hold around 14%. Regarding the study as a whole: The study found TCR sharing across patients less clear than in mice, possibly for HLA reasons.

Treatment noted: oral pan-JAK inhibitor, 5-10 mg twice daily. Researchers took lesional scalp punch biopsies and peripheral blood from people who were alopecia areata patients. Sorting from PBMCs produced CD4+ and CD8+ T cells. The receptor comes from a human donor with alopecia areata. This specimen was CD8+ T cells sorted from blood, taken at week 4, from a patient treated with tofacitinib. V usage is TRBV9 and J usage is TRBJ1-1; D might be TRBD1 (6 bases). CDR3 sequence reads: CASSAPTGSNTEAFF. The CDR3 DNA is TGTGCCAGCAGCGCCCCAACAGGGTCGAACACTGAAGCTTTCTTT.